The 5 T cell receptor beta chains below all came from one sample that was sequenced in a study of spatial heterogeneity in lung cancer. TCRdb ran MiXCR on the 5' RACE reads and lists one entry per CDR3 protein. The sample holds 11,000 or so distinct CDR3 sequences, roughly 4% seen once. Time point reported: sample taken at primary tumor resection. The study sequenced unsorted whole RNA from tumor, nontumor lung or frozen PBMC. Sample: normal lung tissue next to the tumor, taken at surgery. These receptors were taken from a male donor with early-stage non-small cell lung cancer.

This clonotype was detected ten times or more. The size of this beta chain means little, since it is a stray read in a library made for alpha chains. The gene calls are TRBV7-2 and TRBJ1-3; D remains ambiguous. The CDR3 spans 16 residues. Trimming cost V 5 bases and J 2 bases, with 16 bases left between them. Germline V CDR1 and CDR2: SGHTA, FQGNSA. The CDR3 here is CASSTPSYVAGNTIYF. In nucleotides, the CDR3 is TGTGCCAGCAGCACCCCGTCTTACGTGGCTGGAAACACCATATATTTT. The variable domain in full, completed from reference TRBV7-2 and TRBJ1-3, reads GAGVSQSPSNKVTEKGKDVELRCDPISGHTALYWYRQSLGQGLEFLIYFQGNSAPDKSGLPSDRFSAERTGGSVSTLTIQRTQQEDSAVYLCASSTPSYVAGNTIYFGEGSWLTVV.

This clonotype has ten or more counts. A library made for alpha chains picked up this beta chain off target, so its size means little. This rearrangement joins TRBV20-1 to TRBJ1-5; perhaps TRBD1 as D (5 bases). The CDR3 length is 15 residues. The germline CDR1 and CDR2 sequences are DFQATT and SNEGSKA (reference sequence). Trimming left V 3 bases short and J 1 base short, with 13 bases between. For the CDR3, the DNA is TGCAGTGCTAGGTCGGGGGAAGGGAGCAATCAGCCCCAGCATTTT. Its protein is CSARSGEGSNQPQHF.

This clonotype was counted at least ten times. The library was built for alpha chains, so this beta chain is an off-target read and its size means little. V is TRBV6-5 and J is TRBJ2-7; TRBD1 agrees at 7 bases. The CDR3 runs 15 residues. CDR1 is MNHEY and CDR2 is SVGAGI in the germline V gene. With V trimmed by 2 bases and J by 5 bases, 9 bases remained unmatched. The CDR3 reads CASSYEGAGRNEQYF. CDR3 nucleotide sequence: TGTGCCAGCAGTTACGAGGGGGCAGGGCGCAACGAGCAGTACTTC.

In this sample, this clonotype turned up many times. This beta chain is off target for a library built for alpha chains, so its abundance means little. This chain links TRBV20-1 with TRBJ1-3, with no clear D. CDR3 length: 16 residues. The V gene lost 0 bases and the J gene lost 0 bases, with 12 bases spanning the gap. Per the germline V gene, CDR1 is DFQATT and CDR2 is SNEGSKA (reference sequence). CDR3 nucleotide sequence: TGCAGTGCTAGAGATCTGGAAGGTAGCTCTGGAAACACCATATATTTT. It is translated as CSARDLEGSSGNTIYF.

Concerning this clonotype itself: This beta chain was picked up by a library intended for alpha chains and is off target, so its count carries little meaning. The V and J genes are TRBV7-2 and TRBJ2-6; D gene uncertain. From germline, CDR1 is SGHTA and CDR2 FQGNSA. V lost 2 bases, J lost 2 bases, and 16 bases lay in between. The CDR3 extends over 18 amino acids. The CDR3, as DNA: TGTGCCAGCAGCTTAACACCGGGCTCTCCCACTGGGGCCAACGTCCTGACTTTC. Residues: CASSLTPGSPTGANVLTF.